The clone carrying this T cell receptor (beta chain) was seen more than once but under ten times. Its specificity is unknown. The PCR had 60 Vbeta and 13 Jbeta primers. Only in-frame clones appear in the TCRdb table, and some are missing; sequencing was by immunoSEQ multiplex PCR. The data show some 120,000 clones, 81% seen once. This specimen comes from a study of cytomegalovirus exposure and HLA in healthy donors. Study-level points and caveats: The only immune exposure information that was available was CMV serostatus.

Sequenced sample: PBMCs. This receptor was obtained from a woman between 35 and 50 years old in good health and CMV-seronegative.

CDR3 in DNA: TGTGCCAGCACCCTGGAGTCCAGGGGTGGCGAGCAGTACTTC. It specifies CASTLESRGGEQYF. The genes are TRBV2 and TRBJ2-7; a possible D gene is TRBD1 (6 bases). CDR3 length: 14 amino acids. V was trimmed by 7 bases and J by 6 bases, leaving 19 bases between them. Germline CDR1 reads SNHLY; CDR2 reads FYNNEI.